The clone carrying this T cell receptor beta chain was seen a handful of times. The data derive from a study of identical twins. V lost 6 bases and J lost 5; bases outside the gene matches: 3. The CDR3 runs 14 residues. TCRdb passed the 5' RACE reads through MiXCR, listing each CDR3 protein once. This sample has over 550,000 distinct CDR3 sequences, with 7.1% found just once. Another study also made use of these data, one on yellow fever vaccine responses in identical twins.

The sequence was collected from a woman younger than 30 in good health. The chain uses TRBV12-3 or TRBV12-4 and TRBJ2-2, with 10 bases fitting TRBD2. Sequencing used PBMCs. CDR3 region: CASSPTSGTGELFF. In DNA form, the CDR3 reads TGTGCCAGCAGCCCGACTAGCGGGACCGGGGAGCTGTTTTTT.